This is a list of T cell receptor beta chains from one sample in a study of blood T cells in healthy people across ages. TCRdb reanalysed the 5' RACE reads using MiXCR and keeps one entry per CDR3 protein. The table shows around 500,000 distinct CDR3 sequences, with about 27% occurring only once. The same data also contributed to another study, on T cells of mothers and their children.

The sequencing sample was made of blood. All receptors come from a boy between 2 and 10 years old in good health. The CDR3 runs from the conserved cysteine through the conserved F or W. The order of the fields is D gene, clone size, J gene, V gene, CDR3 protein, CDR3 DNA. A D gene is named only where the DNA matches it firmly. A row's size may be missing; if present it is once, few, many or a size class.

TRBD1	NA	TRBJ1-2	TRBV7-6	CASRPGTGDGYTF	TGTGCCAGCAGACCAGGGACAGGGGATGGCTACACCTTC
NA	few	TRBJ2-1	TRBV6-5	CASKQVDEQFF	TGTGCCAGCAAACAAGTCGATGAGCAGTTCTTC
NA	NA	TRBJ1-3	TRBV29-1	CSGSHSPEGNTIYF	TGCAGCGGGTCCCACAGTCCGGAGGGAAACACCATATATTTT
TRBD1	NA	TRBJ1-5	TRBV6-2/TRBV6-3	CASSYSIGTGENQPQHF	TGTGCCAGCAGTTACTCGATCGGGACAGGGGAGAATCAGCCCCAGCATTTT
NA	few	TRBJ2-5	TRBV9	CASSVGDHSSETQYF	TGTGCCAGCAGCGTAGGGGACCACTCTTCGGAGACCCAGTACTTC
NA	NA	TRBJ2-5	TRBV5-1	CASSSSGAFRETQYF	TGCGCCAGCAGCTCCTCAGGGGCCTTTCGGGAGACCCAGTACTTC
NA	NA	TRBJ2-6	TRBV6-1	CASGARAGANVLTF	TGTGCCAGCGGTGCGCGTGCGGGGGCCAACGTCCTGACTTTC
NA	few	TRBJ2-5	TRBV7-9	CASSLDGARGQETQYF	TGTGCCAGCAGCTTAGATGGGGCGAGGGGCCAAGAGACCCAGTACTTC
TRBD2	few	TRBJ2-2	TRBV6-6	CASSYTSGRRGGELFF	TGTGCCAGCAGTTACACTAGCGGGAGAAGGGGCGGGGAGCTGTTTTTT
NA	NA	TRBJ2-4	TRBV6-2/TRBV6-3	CASTPGRHRQYF	TGTGCCAGCACGCCCGGACGGCATCGTCAGTACTTC
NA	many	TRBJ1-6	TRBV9	CASSDGPIPNSYNSPLHF	TGTGCCAGCAGCGATGGACCGATACCTAACTCCTATAATTCACCCCTCCACTTT
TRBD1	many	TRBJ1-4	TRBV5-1	CASSPGGQGSEKLFF	TGCGCCAGCAGCCCAGGGGGACAGGGGAGTGAAAAACTGTTTTTT
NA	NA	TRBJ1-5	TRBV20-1	CSARDRRSSNQPQHF	TGCAGTGCTAGAGATCGGCGGAGCAGCAATCAGCCCCAGCATTTT
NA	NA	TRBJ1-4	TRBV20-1	CSARERWEEKLFF	TGCAGTGCTAGAGAAAGATGGGAGGAAAAACTGTTTTTT
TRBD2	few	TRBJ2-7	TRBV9	CASSPDPGTRIYEQYF	TGTGCCAGCAGCCCCGACCCCGGGACTAGGATCTACGAGCAGTACTTC
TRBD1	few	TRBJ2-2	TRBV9	CASSSGQTPNTGELFF	TGTGCCAGCAGCTCGGGACAGACCCCTAACACCGGGGAGCTGTTTTTT
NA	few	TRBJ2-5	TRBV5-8	CASSLGRLTETQYF	TGTGCCAGCAGCTTGGGAAGGTTGACTGAGACCCAGTACTTC
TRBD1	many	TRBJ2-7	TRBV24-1	CATSETGGGEQYF	TGTGCCACCAGTGAAACAGGGGGCGGCGAGCAGTACTTC
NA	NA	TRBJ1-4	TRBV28	CASSLTTGTNEKLFF	TGTGCCAGCAGTTTAACGACAGGAACCAATGAAAAACTGTTTTTT
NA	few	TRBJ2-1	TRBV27	CASSLFPNEQFF	TGTGCCAGCAGTTTGTTTCCCAATGAGCAGTTCTTC
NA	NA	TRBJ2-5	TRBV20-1	CSARAKGGERETQYF	TGCAGTGCTAGGGCTAAAGGGGGTGAAAGGGAGACCCAGTACTTC
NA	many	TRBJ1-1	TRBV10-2	CASSANRGTEAFF	TGCGCCAGCAGTGCGAATAGGGGCACTGAAGCTTTCTTT
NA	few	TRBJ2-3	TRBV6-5	CASSTGWGTSTDTQYF	TGTGCCAGCAGTACTGGTTGGGGGACTAGCACAGATACGCAGTATTTT
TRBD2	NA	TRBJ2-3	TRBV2	CASSPPTAAGGRNTDTQYF	TGTGCCAGCAGCCCCCCGACCGCTGCGGGGGGGCGGAACACAGATACGCAGTATTTT
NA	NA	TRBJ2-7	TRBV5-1	CASSPQGGDEQYF	TGCGCCAGCAGCCCGCAGGGAGGCGACGAGCAGTACTTC
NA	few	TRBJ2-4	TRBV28	CASTPDKLAKNIQYF	TGTGCCAGCACCCCGGACAAATTGGCCAAAAACATTCAGTACTTC
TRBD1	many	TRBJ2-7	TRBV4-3	CASSQDTGGPYEQYF	TGCGCCAGCAGCCAAGACACAGGGGGCCCTTACGAGCAGTACTTC